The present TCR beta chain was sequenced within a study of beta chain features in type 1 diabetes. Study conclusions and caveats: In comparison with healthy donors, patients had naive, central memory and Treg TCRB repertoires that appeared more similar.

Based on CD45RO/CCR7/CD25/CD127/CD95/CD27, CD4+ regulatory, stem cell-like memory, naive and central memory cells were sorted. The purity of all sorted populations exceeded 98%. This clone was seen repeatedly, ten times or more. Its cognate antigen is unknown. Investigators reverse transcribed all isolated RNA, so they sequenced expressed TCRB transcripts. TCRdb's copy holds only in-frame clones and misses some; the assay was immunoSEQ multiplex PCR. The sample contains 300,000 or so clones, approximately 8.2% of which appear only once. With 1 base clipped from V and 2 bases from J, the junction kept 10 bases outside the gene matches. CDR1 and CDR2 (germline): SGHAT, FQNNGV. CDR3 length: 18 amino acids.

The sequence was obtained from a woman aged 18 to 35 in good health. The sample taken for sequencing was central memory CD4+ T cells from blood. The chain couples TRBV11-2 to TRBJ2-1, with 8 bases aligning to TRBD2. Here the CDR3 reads CASSLARGRGLAYNEQFF. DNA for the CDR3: TGTGCCAGCAGCTTAGCCAGAGGTCGGGGACTAGCCTACAATGAGCAGTTCTTC.